A single sample is the source of the 14 T cell receptor beta chains below, sequenced in a study of T cell changes during pregnancy in multiple sclerosis. Some clones are missing from TCRdb's copy, which holds only in-frame ones; the method was immunoSEQ multiplex PCR. The profile shows almost 35,000 clones, under 95% of them singletons. The specimen comprised peripheral blood, sampled in the second trimester of pregnancy. Every receptor here comes from a female donor in good health, enrolled as a control in a pregnancy study.

The chain recombines TRBV7-9 with TRBJ1-1, with 10 bases fitting TRBD1. Trimming took 5 bases from V and 1 from J; bases not matched to a gene: 4. The CDR3 spans 15 residues. CDR1 SEHNR and CDR2 FQNEAQ come from the germline V gene (reference sequence). The CDR3 spells CASSIWTGGNTEAFF. The CDR3 nucleotides read TGTGCCAGCAGCATCTGGACAGGGGGGAACACTGAAGCTTTCTTT.

The gene calls are TRBV18 and TRBJ2-7; 7 nucleotides line up with TRBD2. J gave up 0 bases and V 5 bases, and 10 bases lay outside the gene matches. CDR1 KGHSH and CDR2 LQKENI come from the germline V gene. The CDR3 is made up of 16 amino acids. In DNA form, the CDR3 reads TGTGCCAGCTCATTCGACGGCGGGGGAAGCTCCTACGAGCAGTACTTC. It specifies CASSFDGGGSSYEQYF.

The V call is TRBV2, the J call TRBJ1-6, with TRBD1 as a possible D gene (6 bases). CDR1 SNHLY and CDR2 FYNNEI come from the germline V gene. This CDR3 contains 14 residues. V dropped 0 bases and J dropped 9 bases, with 9 bases sitting between them. CDR3 in DNA: TGTGCCAGCAGTGAAGCCAGGGGTGGTTCACCCCTCCACTTT. Encoded protein: CASSEARGGSPLHF.

The rearrangement uses TRBV19 and TRBJ1-5; TRBD1 aligns across 8 bases. V lost 7 bases, J lost 5 bases, and 10 bases stayed unmatched. The CDR3 is 15 amino acids. Germline lookup yields CDR1 LNHDA and CDR2 SQIVND (reference sequence). The CDR3 loop is CASTLGQGGDQPQHF. The CDR3 nucleotides read TGTGCCAGTACCCTAGGACAGGGCGGGGATCAGCCCCAGCATTTT.

The count of this clone is one. This rearrangement joins TRBV5-4 to TRBJ2-5; 8 bases line up with TRBD2. The CDR3 is made up of 15 amino acids. Germline V gene sequence: CDR1 SGHNT, CDR2 YYREEE (reference sequence). The ends lost 2 bases at V and 2 bases at J; junction bases unmatched: 5. DNA of the CDR3: TGTGCCAGCAGCTTAGAAGCGGGGGTTCAAGAGACCCAGTACTTC. Translated: CASSLEAGVQETQYF.

The V gene is TRBV9, the J gene TRBJ2-1, with D tentatively TRBD2 (5 bases). The CDR3 length is 15 residues. Germline assignment: CDR1 SGDLS and CDR2 YYNGEE. Trimming took 5 bases from V and 0 from J, leaving 12 bases between them. As DNA, the CDR3 is TGTGCCAGCAGTGAGGACTCTTACTCCTACAATGAGCAGTTCTTC. Translation gives CASSEDSYSYNEQFF.

The count of this clone is one. The chain recombines TRBV2 with TRBJ2-2; possible D gene TRBD1, 6 bases. The CDR3 has 15 amino acids. The germline V gene encodes CDR1 SNHLY and CDR2 FYNNEI. V lost 6 bases and J lost 1, with 12 bases in between. CDR3 sequence: CASRHRDKNTGELFF. The CDR3 DNA sequence: TGTGCCAGCAGGCACCGGGACAAGAACACCGGGGAGCTGTTTTTT.

The V gene is TRBV6-1, the J gene TRBJ1-1, with 7 bases lining up with TRBD1. V was pared by 2 bases and J by 4 bases, with 7 bases of the junction left unmatched. CDR1 and CDR2 from the germline V gene are MNHNS and SASEGT. The CDR3 runs to 15 residues. The CDR3 sequence: CASSEQTGNPTEAFF. The DNA of the CDR3 is TGTGCCAGCAGTGAACAGACAGGGAATCCCACTGAAGCTTTCTTT.

The J gene is TRBJ1-1, the V gene TRBV6-5, with TRBD1 identical over 8 bases. Germline values: CDR1 MNHEY, CDR2 SVGAGI. This CDR3 is built from 15 residues. Unmatched junction bases numbered 7, after V lost 5 bases and J lost 2 bases. CDR3 coding DNA: TGTGCCAGCAGTAATGGACAGGGAGTAAACACTGAAGCTTTCTTT. This sequence encodes CASSNGQGVNTEAFF.

This chain uses TRBV7-3 with TRBJ2-6; no clear D gene. V gave up 4 bases and J gave up 0 bases, with 7 bases separating them. Germline V gene sequence: CDR1 SGHTA, CDR2 FQGTGA. The CDR3 spans 15 residues. The CDR3 reads CASSSLSSGANVLTF. In nucleotides, the CDR3 is TGTGCCAGCAGCTCGCTGAGCTCTGGGGCCAACGTCCTGACTTTC.

The V gene is TRBV30, the J gene TRBJ1-6; the D gene is possibly TRBD1 (5 bases). The germline gives CDR1 GTSNPN, CDR2 SVGIG (reference sequence). This CDR3 contains 13 residues. Trimming shortened V by 6 bases and J by 8 bases, and 14 bases separated the two germline ends. In nucleotides, the CDR3 is TGTGCCTGCTCCGGGGGAAGAGATTCACCCCTCCACTTT. Protein product: CACSGGRDSPLHF. Complete variable domain (other parts from reference TRBV30 and TRBJ1-6): SQTIHQWPATLVQPVGSPLSLECTVEGTSNPNLYWYRQAAGRGLQLLFYSVGIGQISSEVPQNLSASRPQDRQFILSSKKLLLSDSGFYLCACSGGRDSPLHFGNGTRLTVT.

V and J are TRBV28 and TRBJ2-1, with 7 bases aligning to TRBD1. The germline gives CDR1 MDHEN, CDR2 SYDVKM. The length of the CDR3 is 16 residues. Unmatched junction bases numbered 14, after V lost 5 bases and J lost 7 bases. CDR3 region: CASSPGRTGQGNEQFF. CDR3 bases: TGTGCCAGCAGTCCCGGTCGGACAGGCCAAGGAAATGAGCAGTTCTTC.

The gene calls are TRBV2 and TRBJ2-7; a possible D gene is TRBD1 (6 bases). The CDR3 has 14 amino acids. CDR1 is SNHLY, CDR2 FYNNEI, per germline. Trimming removed 6 bases from V and 3 bases from J, with 15 bases in between. CDR3 in amino acids: CASREQGVNYEQYF. In DNA, the CDR3 is TGTGCCAGCAGGGAACAGGGTGTCAACTACGAGCAGTACTTC.

V usage is TRBV5-4 and J usage is TRBJ2-5; TRBD1 aligns across 7 bases. V lost 0 bases and J lost 4; bases outside the gene matches: 0. This CDR3 region has 13 residues. The V gene's germline CDR1 is SGHNT and CDR2 YYREEE (reference sequence). The CDR3 loop is CASSLGQGETQYF. As DNA, the CDR3 is TGTGCCAGCAGCTTGGGACAGGGAGAGACCCAGTACTTC.